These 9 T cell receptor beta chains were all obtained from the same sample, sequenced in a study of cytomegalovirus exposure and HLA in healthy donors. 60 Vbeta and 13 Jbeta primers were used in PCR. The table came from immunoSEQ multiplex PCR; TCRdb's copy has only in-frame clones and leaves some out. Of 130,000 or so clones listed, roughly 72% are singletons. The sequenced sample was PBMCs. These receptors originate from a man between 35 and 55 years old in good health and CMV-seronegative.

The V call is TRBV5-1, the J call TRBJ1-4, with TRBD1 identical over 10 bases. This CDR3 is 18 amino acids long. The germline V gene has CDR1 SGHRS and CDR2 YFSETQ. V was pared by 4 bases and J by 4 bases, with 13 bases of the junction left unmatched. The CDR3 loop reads CASSLGDRGERDNEKLFF. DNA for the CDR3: TGCGCCAGCAGCCTGGGGGACAGGGGCGAGAGGGATAATGAAAAACTGTTTTTT.

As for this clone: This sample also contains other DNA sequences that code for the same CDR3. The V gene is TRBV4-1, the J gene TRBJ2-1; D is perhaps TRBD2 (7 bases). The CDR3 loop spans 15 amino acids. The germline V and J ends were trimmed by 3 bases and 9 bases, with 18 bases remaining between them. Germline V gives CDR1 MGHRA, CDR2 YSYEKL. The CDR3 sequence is CASSQEGGRASEQFF. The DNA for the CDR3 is TGCGCCAGCAGCCAGGAAGGGGGGAGGGCCTCTGAGCAGTTCTTC.

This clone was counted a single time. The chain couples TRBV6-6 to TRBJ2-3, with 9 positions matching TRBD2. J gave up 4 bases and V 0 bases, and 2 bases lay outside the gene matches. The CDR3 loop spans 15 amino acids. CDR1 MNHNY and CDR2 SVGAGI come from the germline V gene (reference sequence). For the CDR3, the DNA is TGTGCCAGCAGTTACTCGGGCGGGGGGGCAGATACGCAGTATTTT. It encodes CASSYSGGGADTQYF.

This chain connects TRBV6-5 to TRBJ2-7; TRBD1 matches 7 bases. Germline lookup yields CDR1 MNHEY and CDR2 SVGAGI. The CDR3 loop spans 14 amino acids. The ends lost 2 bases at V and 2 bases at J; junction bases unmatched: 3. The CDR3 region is CASSYGTVAYEQYF. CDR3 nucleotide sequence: TGTGCCAGCAGTTACGGGACAGTAGCCTACGAGCAGTACTTC.

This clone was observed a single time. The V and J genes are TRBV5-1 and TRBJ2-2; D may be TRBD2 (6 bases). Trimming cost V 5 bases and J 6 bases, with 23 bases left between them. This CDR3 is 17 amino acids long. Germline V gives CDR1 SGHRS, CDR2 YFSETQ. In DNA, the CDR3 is TGCGCCAGCAGTTCCTTGGCGGGGATGGCCCCACCCGGGGAGCTGTTTTTT. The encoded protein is CASSSLAGMAPPGELFF.

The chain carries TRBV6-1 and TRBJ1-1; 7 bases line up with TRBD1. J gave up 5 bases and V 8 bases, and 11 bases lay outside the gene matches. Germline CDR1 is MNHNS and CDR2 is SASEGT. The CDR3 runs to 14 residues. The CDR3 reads CASLTEGAGTEAFF. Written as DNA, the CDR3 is TGTGCCAGCCTGACTGAGGGGGCGGGAACTGAAGCTTTCTTT.

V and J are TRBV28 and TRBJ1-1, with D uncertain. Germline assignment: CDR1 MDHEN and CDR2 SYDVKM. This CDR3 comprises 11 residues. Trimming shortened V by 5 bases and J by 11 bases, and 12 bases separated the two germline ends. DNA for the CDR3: TGTGCCAGCAGTCGGACTATGTACGCTTTCTTT. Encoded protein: CASSRTMYAFF. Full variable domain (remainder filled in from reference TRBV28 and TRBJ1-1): DVKVTQSSRYLVKRTGEKVFLECVQDMDHENMFWYRQDPGLGLRLIYFSYDVKMKEKGDIPEGYSVSREKKERFSLILESASTNQTSMYLCASSRTMYAFFGQGTRLTVV.

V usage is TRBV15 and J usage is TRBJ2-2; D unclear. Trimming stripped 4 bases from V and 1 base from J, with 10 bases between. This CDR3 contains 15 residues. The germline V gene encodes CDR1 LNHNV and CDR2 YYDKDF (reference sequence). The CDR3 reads CATSTLTGNTGELFF. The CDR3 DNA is TGTGCCACCAGCACCCTAACGGGGAACACCGGGGAGCTGTTTTTT. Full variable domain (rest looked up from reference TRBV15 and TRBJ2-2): DAMVIQNPRYQVTQFGKPVTLSCSQTLNHNVMYWYQQKSSQAPKLLFHYYDKDFNNEADTPDNFQSRRPNTSFCFLDIRSPGLGDTAMYLCATSTLTGNTGELFFGEGSRLTVL.

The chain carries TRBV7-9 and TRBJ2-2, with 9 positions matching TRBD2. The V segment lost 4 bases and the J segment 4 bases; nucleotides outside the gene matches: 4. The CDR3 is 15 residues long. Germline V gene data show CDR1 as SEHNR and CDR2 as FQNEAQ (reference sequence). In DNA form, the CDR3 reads TGTGCCAGCAGCTCCGATAGCGGGAGCACCGGGGAGCTGTTTTTT. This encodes CASSSDSGSTGELFF.